Presented here are 23 T cell receptor beta chains from one specimen sequenced in a study of CD8+ T cells in alopecia areata. Treatment given: oral pan-JAK inhibitor, 5-10 mg twice daily. RNA extraction and reverse transcription yielded cDNA as sequencing template. Profiled with immunoSEQ multiplex PCR; TCRdb holds only in-frame clones, not every one. The profile covers about 120,000 clones, with 50% to 75% appearing a single time and 10% to 15% taken by the ten largest. The sample consisted of CD8+ T cells sorted from blood, taken at week 24, from a patient treated with tofacitinib. The receptors here all came from a human donor with alopecia areata.

The chain recombines TRBV9 with TRBJ1-1; TRBD1 might be the D (5 bases). Germline values: CDR1 SGDLS, CDR2 YYNGEE. V shed 3 bases and J shed 5 bases, with 11 bases lying between them. This CDR3 contains 13 residues. CDR3 bases: TGTGCCAGCAGCGATGGGACGAGGACTGAAGCTTTCTTT. Protein product: CASSDGTRTEAFF.

V usage is TRBV11-2 and J usage is TRBJ1-1, with D unclear. The ends were cut back, 4 bases at V and 11 bases at J, with 20 bases in the middle. CDR1 SGHAT and CDR2 FQNNGV come from the germline V gene. This CDR3 comprises 14 residues. In nucleotides, the CDR3 is TGTGCCAGCAGCTCCCCCATGGTGGCTTTGAAGGCTTTCTTT. Protein sequence: CASSSPMVALKAFF.

The V gene is TRBV13, the J gene TRBJ2-7; perhaps TRBD2 as D (5 bases). Germline CDR1 reads PRHDT; CDR2 reads FYEKMQ (reference sequence). There are 13 residues in the CDR3. Trimming stripped 5 bases from V and 3 bases from J, with 11 bases between. This chain's CDR3 is CASSREGDYEQYF. DNA for the CDR3: TGTGCCAGCAGCCGGGAAGGAGACTACGAGCAGTACTTC.

The V gene is TRBV6-5, the J gene TRBJ2-2; the D is unclear. Trimming shortened V by 2 bases and J by 1 base, and 5 bases separated the two germline ends. CDR3 length equals 14 residues. Germline V lookup: CDR1 MNHEY, CDR2 SVGAGI. In nucleotides, the CDR3 is TGTGCCAGCAGTTACGCAGTGAACACCGGGGAGCTGTTTTTT. As protein: CASSYAVNTGELFF.

CDR3 protein: CASRRDRGGYTF. The CDR3 DNA reads as TGTGCCAGCAGACGCGACAGGGGTGGCTACACCTTC. The gene calls are TRBV7-9 and TRBJ1-2; 8 nucleotides match TRBD1. V lost 6 bases, J lost 7 bases, and 4 bases stayed unmatched. The CDR3 extends over 12 amino acids. Looked up from germline, CDR1 is SEHNR and CDR2 is FQNEAQ (reference sequence).

The chain uses TRBV14 and TRBJ1-2; a weak D match, TRBD1 (5 bases). The germline V and J ends were trimmed by 1 base and 4 bases, with 19 bases remaining between them. The CDR3 consists of 17 residues. Germline-derived CDR1 and CDR2 are SGHDN and FVKESK. The CDR3 reads CASSQGGLGVRSYGYTF. In nucleotides, the CDR3 is TGTGCCAGCAGCCAAGGAGGACTGGGGGTAAGGAGCTATGGCTACACCTTC.

This chain uses TRBV29-1 with TRBJ1-2; unclear D gene. Germline CDR1 is SQVTM and CDR2 is ANQGSEA. The ends were cut back, 4 bases at V and 10 bases at J, with 16 bases in the middle. There are 12 residues in the CDR3. CDR3 in amino acids: CSVVREAGDYTF. CDR3 DNA: TGCAGCGTTGTTAGGGAAGCGGGTGACTACACCTTC.

The rearrangement joins TRBV19 to TRBJ1-1; D is perhaps TRBD1 (5 bases). From germline, CDR1 is LNHDA and CDR2 SQIVND (reference sequence). CDR3 length: 14 amino acids. V was shortened by 6 bases and J by 5 bases, with 16 bases between the two germline ends. CDR3 bases: TGTGCCAGTAGCCCAAGAGTCGCAGGGACTGAAGCTTTCTTT. Translated, it gives CASSPRVAGTEAFF.

A word on this clone: Other DNA sequences in the same sample also yield this CDR3. The CDR3 DNA sequence: TGCGCCAGCAGCCAGGAGACAGGCTATGGCTACACCTTC. Protein product: CASSQETGYGYTF. The chain carries TRBV4-1 and TRBJ1-2; tentatively, D is TRBD1 (6 bases). Germline V gene lookup returns CDR1 MGHRA and CDR2 YSYEKL. The CDR3 consists of 13 residues. The V and J ends lost 3 bases and 4 bases respectively, with 9 bases between them.

This chain joins TRBV6-5 and TRBJ2-3; possibly TRBD2 for D (5 bases). This CDR3 region has 13 residues. Germline CDR1 and CDR2: MNHEY and SVGAGI. Trimming stripped 8 bases from V and 2 bases from J, with 11 bases between. The CDR3 spells CASASRDTDTQYF. The CDR3 DNA is TGTGCCAGCGCCTCCCGGGACACAGATACGCAGTATTTT.

A few counts support this clone. V gene TRBV9 combines with J gene TRBJ1-3; D call uncertain. The CDR3 spans 15 residues. Germline CDR1 is SGDLS and CDR2 is YYNGEE. V was pared by 3 bases and J by 2 bases, with 12 bases between. The CDR3 DNA is TGTGCCAGCAGCGCCGAGACCGGAGCTGGAAACACCATATATTTT. This sequence encodes CASSAETGAGNTIYF.

This clone is a singleton in its sample. The chain employs TRBV4-3 and TRBJ2-2, with D hard to call. The CDR3 extends over 12 amino acids. Germline-derived CDR1 and CDR2 are LGHNA and YSLEER. The V end was cut by 4 bases, the J end by 7 bases, with 7 bases between. CDR3 sequence: CASSRVGGELFF. The DNA of the CDR3 is TGCGCCAGCAGCCGGGTCGGCGGGGAGCTGTTTTTT.

V and J are TRBV6-1 and TRBJ1-1; TRBD1 matches at 12 bases. This CDR3 comprises 20 residues. Germline V gene lookup returns CDR1 MNHNS and CDR2 SASEGT. J gave up 0 bases and V 4 bases, and 15 bases lay outside the gene matches. The CDR3 DNA sequence: TGTGCCAGCAGTGTACGCCGGGACAGGGGGCCCGTGATGATGAACACTGAAGCTTTCTTT. It yields the protein CASSVRRDRGPVMMNTEAFF.

This chain joins TRBV6-5 and TRBJ2-7, with 10 bases aligning to TRBD1. Germline CDR1 and CDR2: MNHEY and SVGAGI. V shed 7 bases, J shed 6 bases, and the junction held 9 bases outside the gene matches. The CDR3 sequence is 14 residues long. The CDR3 protein is CASTPGTGVREQYF. CDR3 DNA sequence: TGTGCCAGCACCCCCGGGACAGGGGTTCGCGAGCAGTACTTC.

The chain is built from TRBV7-9 and TRBJ2-7; possibly TRBD1 for D (5 bases). The length of the CDR3 is 13 residues. CDR1 is SEHNR, CDR2 FQNEAQ, per germline (reference sequence). Trimming took off 5 bases at V and 1 base at J, with 9 bases between the two ends. The CDR3 DNA reads TGTGCCAGCAGCCAACAGGAGTCCTACGAGCAGTACTTC. This sequence encodes CASSQQESYEQYF.

This chain uses TRBV14 with TRBJ2-7; D remains ambiguous. V dropped 4 bases and J dropped 6 bases, with 10 bases sitting between them. Germline lookup yields CDR1 SGHDN and CDR2 FVKESK. CDR3 length equals 12 residues. DNA for the CDR3: TGTGCCAGCAGCCCCGAGGCAGTCGAGCAGTACTTC. Protein: CASSPEAVEQYF.

The chain uses TRBV4-3 and TRBJ2-6; 11 bases map to TRBD1. V trimming: 0 bases; J trimming: 0 bases; junction bases outside the gene matches: 1. CDR3 length equals 18 residues. The germline V gene encodes CDR1 LGHNA and CDR2 YSLEER. This CDR3 is CASSQEGQGVSGANVLTF. Here the CDR3 DNA reads TGCGCCAGCAGCCAAGAGGGACAGGGGGTCTCTGGGGCCAACGTCCTGACTTTC.

This clone was counted only a few times. The gene calls are TRBV5-6 and TRBJ1-4, with 8 positions matching TRBD1. The CDR3 extends over 15 amino acids. V trimming: 0 bases; J trimming: 8 bases; junction bases outside the gene matches: 6. Germline V gives CDR1 SGHDT, CDR2 YYEEEE. In DNA form, the CDR3 reads TGTGCCAGCAGCTTGGGTACAGGGGGTTTCGAAAAACTGTTTTTT. It translates to CASSLGTGGFEKLFF.

The chain recombines TRBV7-8 with TRBJ2-2, with D hard to call. This CDR3 comprises 11 residues. V lost 5 bases and J 5 bases, leaving 3 bases between the germline ends. Looked up from germline, CDR1 is SGHVS and CDR2 is FQNEAQ. The CDR3 protein is CASSTTGELFF. CDR3 sequence (DNA): TGTGCCAGCAGCACAACCGGGGAGCTGTTTTTT.

This sequence joins TRBV4-2 and TRBJ2-5; the D is unclear. The germline V gene has CDR1 LGHNA and CDR2 YNFKEQ. Trimming took 0 bases from V and 4 from J, leaving 9 bases between them. This CDR3 comprises 14 residues. DNA for the CDR3: TGTGCCAGCAGCCAAGACTATAAGGGAGAGACCCAGTACTTC. Its translation: CASSQDYKGETQYF.

CDR3 sequence reads: CASSPSGNPDTQYF. The CDR3 bases are TGTGCCAGCAGCCCCTCAGGGAATCCAGATACGCAGTATTTT. The V and J genes are TRBV9 and TRBJ2-3, with D tentatively TRBD1 (5 bases). The germline gives CDR1 SGDLS, CDR2 YYNGEE. The CDR3 spans 14 residues. The V end lost 4 bases, the J end lost 4 bases, and 13 bases lay between the germline ends.

This rearrangement joins TRBV6-5 to TRBJ1-6; TRBD1 might be the D (6 bases). CDR1 and CDR2 from the germline V gene are MNHEY and SVGAGI. This CDR3 spans 12 amino acids. V lost 8 bases, J lost 8 bases, and 10 bases lay in between. CDR3 in amino acids: CASAGGYSPLHF. Here the CDR3 DNA reads TGTGCCAGCGCTGGGGGCTATTCACCCCTCCACTTT.

V usage is TRBV2 and J usage is TRBJ2-7; D may match TRBD1 or TRBD2 (6 bases each). The germline gives CDR1 SNHLY, CDR2 FYNNEI. Deletions cut 9 bases from V and 2 bases from J, with 14 bases between. The CDR3 is made up of 13 amino acids. In nucleotides, the CDR3 is TGTGCCAGTTTAGGGGGGTACGCCTACGAGCAGTACTTC. Translation: CASLGGYAYEQYF.